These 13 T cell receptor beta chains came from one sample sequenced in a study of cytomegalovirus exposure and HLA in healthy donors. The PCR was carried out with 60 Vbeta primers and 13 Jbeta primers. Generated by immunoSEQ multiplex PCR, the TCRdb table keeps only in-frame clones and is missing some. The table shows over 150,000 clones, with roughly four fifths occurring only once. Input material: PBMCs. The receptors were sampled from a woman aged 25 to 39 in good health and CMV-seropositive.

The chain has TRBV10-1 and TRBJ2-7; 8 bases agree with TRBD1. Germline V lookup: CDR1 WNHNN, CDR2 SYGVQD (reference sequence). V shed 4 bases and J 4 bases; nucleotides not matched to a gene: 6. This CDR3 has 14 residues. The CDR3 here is CASSGTGMQYEQYF. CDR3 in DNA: TGCGCCAGCAGTGGGACAGGGATGCAGTACGAGCAGTACTTC.

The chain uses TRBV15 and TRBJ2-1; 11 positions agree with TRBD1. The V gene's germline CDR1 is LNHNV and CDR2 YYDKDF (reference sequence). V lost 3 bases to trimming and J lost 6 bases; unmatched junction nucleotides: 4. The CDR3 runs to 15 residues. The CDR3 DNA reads TGTGCCACCAGCAGTCCCGGGACAGGGGGCAATGAGCAGTTCTTC. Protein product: CATSSPGTGGNEQFF.

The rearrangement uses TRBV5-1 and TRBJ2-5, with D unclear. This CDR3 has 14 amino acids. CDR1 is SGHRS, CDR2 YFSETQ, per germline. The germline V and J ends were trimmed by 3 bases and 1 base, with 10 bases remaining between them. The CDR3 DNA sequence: TGCGCCAGCAGCTCACAGTATCCCCAAGAGACCCAGTACTTC. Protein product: CASSSQYPQETQYF.

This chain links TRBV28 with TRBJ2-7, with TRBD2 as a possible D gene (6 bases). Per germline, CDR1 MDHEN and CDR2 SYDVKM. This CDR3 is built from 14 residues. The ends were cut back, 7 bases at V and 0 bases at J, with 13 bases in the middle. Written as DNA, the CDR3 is TGTGCCAGCACAAATGCGGGATACTCCTACGAGCAGTACTTC. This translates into CASTNAGYSYEQYF.

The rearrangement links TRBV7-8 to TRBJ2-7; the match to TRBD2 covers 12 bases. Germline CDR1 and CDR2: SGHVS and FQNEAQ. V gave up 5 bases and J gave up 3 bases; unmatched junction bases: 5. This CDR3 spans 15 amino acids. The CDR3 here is CASSARTSGVYEQYF. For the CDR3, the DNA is TGTGCCAGCAGCGCAAGGACTAGCGGGGTCTACGAGCAGTACTTC.

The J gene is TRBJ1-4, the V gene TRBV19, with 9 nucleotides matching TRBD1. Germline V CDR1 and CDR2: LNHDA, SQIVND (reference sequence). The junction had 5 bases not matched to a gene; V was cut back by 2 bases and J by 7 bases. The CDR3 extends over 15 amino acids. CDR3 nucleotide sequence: TGTGCCAGTAGTATAATGGGACAGGGCGCTGAAAAACTGTTTTTT. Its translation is CASSIMGQGAEKLFF.

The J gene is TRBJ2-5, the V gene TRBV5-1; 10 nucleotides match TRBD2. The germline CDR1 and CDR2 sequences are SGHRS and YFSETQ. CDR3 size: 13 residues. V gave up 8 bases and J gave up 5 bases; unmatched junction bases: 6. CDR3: CASTASGSETQYF. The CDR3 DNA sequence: TGCGCCAGTACCGCTAGCGGGAGTGAGACCCAGTACTTC.

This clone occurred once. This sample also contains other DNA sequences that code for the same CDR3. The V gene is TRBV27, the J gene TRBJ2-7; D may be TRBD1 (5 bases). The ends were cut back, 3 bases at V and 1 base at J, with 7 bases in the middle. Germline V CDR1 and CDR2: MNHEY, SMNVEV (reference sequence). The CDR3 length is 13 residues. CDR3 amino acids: CASSFSGSYEQYF. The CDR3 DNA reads TGTGCCAGCAGTTTCTCAGGGTCCTACGAGCAGTACTTC.

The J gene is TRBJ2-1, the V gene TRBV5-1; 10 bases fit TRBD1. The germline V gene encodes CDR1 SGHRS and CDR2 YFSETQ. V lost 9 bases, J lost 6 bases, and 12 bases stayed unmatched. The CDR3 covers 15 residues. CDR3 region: CATTPTGTGANEQFF. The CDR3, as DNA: TGCGCCACTACACCTACGGGGACAGGGGCCAATGAGCAGTTCTTC.

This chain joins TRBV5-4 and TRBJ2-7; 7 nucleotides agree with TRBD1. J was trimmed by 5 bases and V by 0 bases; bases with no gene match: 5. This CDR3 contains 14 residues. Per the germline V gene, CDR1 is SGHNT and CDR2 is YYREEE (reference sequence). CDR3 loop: CASSLGQGSHEQYF. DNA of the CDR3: TGTGCCAGCAGCTTGGGACAGGGAAGCCACGAGCAGTACTTC.

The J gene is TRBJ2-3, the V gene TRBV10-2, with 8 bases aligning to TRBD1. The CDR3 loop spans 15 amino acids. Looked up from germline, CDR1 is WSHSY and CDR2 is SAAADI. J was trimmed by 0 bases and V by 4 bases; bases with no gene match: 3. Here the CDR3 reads CASSGRTGSTDTQYF. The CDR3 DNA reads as TGCGCCAGCAGTGGGAGGACAGGGAGCACAGATACGCAGTATTTT.

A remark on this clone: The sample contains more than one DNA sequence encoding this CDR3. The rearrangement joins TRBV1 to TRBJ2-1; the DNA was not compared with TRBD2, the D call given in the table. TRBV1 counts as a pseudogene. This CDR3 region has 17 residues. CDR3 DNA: TGCACCGTTCCGGGACTAGCGGGGGGATTCCTATACAATGAGCAGTTCTTC. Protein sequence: CTVPGLAGGFLYNEQFF.

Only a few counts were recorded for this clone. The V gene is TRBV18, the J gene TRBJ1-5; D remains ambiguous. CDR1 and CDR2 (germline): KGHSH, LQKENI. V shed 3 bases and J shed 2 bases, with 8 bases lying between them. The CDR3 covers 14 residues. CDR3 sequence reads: CASSPTEGNQPQHF. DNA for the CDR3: TGTGCCAGCTCACCCACGGAGGGCAATCAGCCCCAGCATTTT. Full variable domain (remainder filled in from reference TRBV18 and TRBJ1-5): NAGVMQNPRHLVRRRGQEARLRCSPMKGHSHVYWYRQLPEEGLKFMVYLQKENIIDESGMPKERFSAEFPKEGPSILRIQQVVRGDSAAYFCASSPTEGNQPQHFGDGTRLSIL.